This TCR beta chain originates from a study of identical twins. Germline CDR1 and CDR2: LGHDT and YNNKEL (reference sequence). This CDR3 contains 16 residues. With V trimmed by 1 base and J by 4 bases, 10 bases remained unmatched. A few counts support this clonotype. cDNA molecules carried unique molecular identifiers, and template switching added a universal primer site. Using its own MiXCR run on the 5' RACE reads, TCRdb lists one record per CDR3 protein. Here the sample spans some 500,000 distinct CDR3 sequences, over 12% being singletons. A further study also used this sample, focusing on yellow fever vaccine responses in identical twins.

The receptor was derived from a woman between 18 and 29 years old in good health. This chain connects TRBV3-1 to TRBJ2-7, with 7 bases that match TRBD1. The specimen sequenced was CD4+ T cells sorted from blood. The CDR3 bases are TGTGCCAGCAGCCAAGGCCCCGGGACAGTGCGATACGAGCAGTACTTC. This encodes CASSQGPGTVRYEQYF.